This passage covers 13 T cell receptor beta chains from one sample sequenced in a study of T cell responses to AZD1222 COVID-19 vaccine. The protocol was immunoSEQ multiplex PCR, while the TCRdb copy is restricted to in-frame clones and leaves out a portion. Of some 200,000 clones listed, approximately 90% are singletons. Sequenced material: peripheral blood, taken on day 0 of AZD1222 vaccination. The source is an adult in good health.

The CDR3 DNA is TGTGCCAGCAGCTTGGAGGCGAGACAGGACAGGGTGAACACTGAAGCTTTCTTT. It encodes CASSLEARQDRVNTEAFF. The rearrangement joins TRBV5-5 to TRBJ1-1, with 8 bases aligning to TRBD1. Germline loops: CDR1 SGHKS, CDR2 YYEKEE (reference sequence). The ends lost 0 bases at V and 0 bases at J; junction bases unmatched: 10. There are 18 residues in the CDR3.

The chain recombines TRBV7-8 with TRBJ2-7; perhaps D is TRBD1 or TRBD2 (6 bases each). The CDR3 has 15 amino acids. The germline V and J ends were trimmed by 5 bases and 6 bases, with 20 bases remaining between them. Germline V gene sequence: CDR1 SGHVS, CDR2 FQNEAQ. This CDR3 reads CASSPGRRGVGEQYF. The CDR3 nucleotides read TGTGCCAGCAGCCCTGGGAGGAGGGGGGTGGGCGAGCAGTACTTC.

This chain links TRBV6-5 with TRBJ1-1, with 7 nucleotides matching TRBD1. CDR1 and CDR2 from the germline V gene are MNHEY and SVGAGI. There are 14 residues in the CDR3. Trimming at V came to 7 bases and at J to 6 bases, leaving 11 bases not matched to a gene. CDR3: CASTLTGLMAEAFF. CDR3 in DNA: TGTGCCAGCACCCTGACAGGGTTAATGGCTGAAGCTTTCTTT.

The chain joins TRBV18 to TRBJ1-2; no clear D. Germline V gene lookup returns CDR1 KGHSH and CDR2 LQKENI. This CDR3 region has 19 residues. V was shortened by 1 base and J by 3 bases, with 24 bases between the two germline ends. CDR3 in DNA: TGTGCCAGCTCACCACTGCGCATAGGAGGTGGAGAGGTTGACTATGGCTACACCTTC. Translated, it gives CASSPLRIGGGEVDYGYTF.

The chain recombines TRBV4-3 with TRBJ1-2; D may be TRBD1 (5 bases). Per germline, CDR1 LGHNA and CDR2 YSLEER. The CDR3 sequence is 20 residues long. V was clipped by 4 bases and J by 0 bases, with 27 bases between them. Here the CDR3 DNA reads TGCGCCAGCAGCCCGACCCAGAGAAATTACCGGGACGGCCCTAACTATGGCTACACCTTC. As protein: CASSPTQRNYRDGPNYGYTF.

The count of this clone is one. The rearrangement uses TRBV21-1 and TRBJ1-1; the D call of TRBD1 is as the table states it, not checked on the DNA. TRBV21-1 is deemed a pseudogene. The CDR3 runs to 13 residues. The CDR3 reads CASSKGQNTEAFF. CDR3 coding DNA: TGTGCCAGCAGCAAAGGACAGAACACTGAAGCTTTCTTT.

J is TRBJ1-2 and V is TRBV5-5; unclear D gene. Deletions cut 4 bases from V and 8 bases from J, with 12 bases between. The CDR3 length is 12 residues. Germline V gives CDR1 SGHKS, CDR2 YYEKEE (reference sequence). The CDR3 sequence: CASSTDFRGYTF. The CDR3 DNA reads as TGTGCCAGCAGCACAGACTTTCGCGGCTACACCTTC. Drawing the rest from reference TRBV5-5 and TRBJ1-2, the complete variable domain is DAGVTQSPTHLIKTRGQQVTLRCSPISGHKSVSWYQQVLGQGPQFIFQYYEKEERGRGNFPDRFSARQFPNYSSELNVNALLLGDSALYLCASSTDFRGYTFGSGTRLTVV.

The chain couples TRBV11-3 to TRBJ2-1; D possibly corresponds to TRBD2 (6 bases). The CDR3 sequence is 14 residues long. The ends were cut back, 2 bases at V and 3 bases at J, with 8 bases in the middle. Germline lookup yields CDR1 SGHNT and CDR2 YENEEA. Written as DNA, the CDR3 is TGTGCCAGCAGCTTAATCGGGGGCTACAATGAGCAGTTCTTC. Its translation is CASSLIGGYNEQFF.

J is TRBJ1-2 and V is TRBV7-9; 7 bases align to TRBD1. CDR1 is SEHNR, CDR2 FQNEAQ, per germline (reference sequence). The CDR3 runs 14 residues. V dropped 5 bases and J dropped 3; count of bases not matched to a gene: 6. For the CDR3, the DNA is TGTGCCAGCAGCGCAGCCCAGGGGGACTATGGCTACACCTTC. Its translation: CASSAAQGDYGYTF.

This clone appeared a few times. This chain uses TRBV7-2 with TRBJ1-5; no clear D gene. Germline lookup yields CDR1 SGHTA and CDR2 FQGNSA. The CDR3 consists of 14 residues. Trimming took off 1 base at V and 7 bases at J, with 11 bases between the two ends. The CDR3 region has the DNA TGTGCCAGCAGCTTAGGGGTGGGGATACAGCCCCAGCATTTT. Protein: CASSLGVGIQPQHF.

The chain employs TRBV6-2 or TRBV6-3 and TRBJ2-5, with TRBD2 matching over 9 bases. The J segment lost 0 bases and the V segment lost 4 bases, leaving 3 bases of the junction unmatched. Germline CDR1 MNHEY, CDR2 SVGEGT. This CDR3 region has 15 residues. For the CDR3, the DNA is TGTGCCAGCAGTTTAGCGGGGGCGAACCAAGAGACCCAGTACTTC. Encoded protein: CASSLAGANQETQYF.

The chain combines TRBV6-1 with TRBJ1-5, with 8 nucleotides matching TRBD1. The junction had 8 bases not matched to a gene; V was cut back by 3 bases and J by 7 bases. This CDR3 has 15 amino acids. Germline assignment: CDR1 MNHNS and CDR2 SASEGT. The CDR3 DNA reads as TGTGCCAGCAGTGAGGCAGGGGGCGCATTGCAGCCCCAGCATTTT. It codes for CASSEAGGALQPQHF.

The CDR3 protein is CASSNSGKDGYTF. The DNA for the CDR3 is TGTGCCAGCTCTAATTCAGGGAAAGATGGCTACACCTTC. V and J are TRBV6-6 and TRBJ1-2; D possibly corresponds to TRBD1 (5 bases). V lost 8 bases and J lost 6, with 16 bases in between. Germline CDR1 is MNHNY and CDR2 is SVGAGI (reference sequence). There are 13 residues in the CDR3.